The sequence of this T cell receptor (beta chain) was determined in a study of T cells in Graves' hyperthyroidism and ophthalmopathy. This clonotype was seen many times. Its antigen is currently unknown. Newly diagnosed patients aged 18 to 65 had hyperthyroidism of under 2 months' duration. In germline, CDR1 is MDHEN, CDR2 SYDVKM. J was trimmed by 2 bases and V by 6 bases; bases with no gene match: 5. The CDR3 is 14 residues long. Broader study findings: In the analysis, a 13 V-J model separated ophthalmopathy from stable hyperthyroidism. Researchers found most expanded thyroid clonotypes above 0.001 in blood as well.

RNA transcripts gave rise to amplified TCR beta CDR3 regions. Using the HTBI primer set, a first-round RT-PCR was run on the TCR CDR3. TCRdb processed the multiplex PCR reads anew with MiXCR; each CDR3 protein has one entry. In the table there are 450,000 to 650,000 distinct CDR3 sequences, less than 25% of which are singletons. The V call is TRBV28, the J call TRBJ2-7, with TRBD2 identical over 9 bases. This clonotype was sampled from a man between 18 and 35 years old with Graves' hyperthyroidism. Sample: blood. CDR3 nucleotides: TGTGCCAGCAGGGAGGGACTAGCACCCTACGAGCAGTACTTC. Its protein product is CASREGLAPYEQYF.